This TCR beta chain was sequenced during a study of blood T cell repertoires in COVID-19. Study in general: Collection of acute and convalescent COVID-19 samples took place in the United States, Italy and Spain. From T cells, B-cell-depleted T cells, or PBMCs came the material, which was cDNA or gDNA.

Original handling: Amplification with reference gene primers provided the estimates of nucleated cell counts. The data were produced by immunoSEQ multiplex PCR, yet TCRdb's version contains in-frame clones alone and is incomplete. That table supplies the V and J calls and clone size; D and trimming were determined from the DNA. The table includes approximately 200,000 clones, more than 65% detected once. The CDR3 covers 13 residues. Germline CDR1 reads LNHDA; CDR2 reads SQIVND (reference sequence). Trimming stripped 2 bases from V and 3 bases from J, with 8 bases between. This TCR was sampled from a woman aged 60-75 years with acute or convalescent COVID-19. Material for sequencing was peripheral blood. The chain couples TRBV19 to TRBJ2-7, with a weak D call TRBD1 (6 bases). CDR3: CASSITGFYEQYF. As DNA, the CDR3 is TGTGCCAGTAGTATAACAGGGTTCTACGAGCAGTACTTC.